A selection of T cell receptor beta chains follows, all from one sample in a study of regulatory T cells in long-lasting Graves disease. TCRdb called the multiplex PCR reads again in MiXCR, with one record for every CDR3 protein. There are 300,000 to 500,000 distinct CDR3 sequences in the sample; less than 25% occur only once, and around 20% lies in the top ten. The source material was peripheral blood mononuclear cells (PBMCs), sampled when the disease was refractory, from a patient treated with antithyroid drugs. All receptors come from a female donor with Graves disease. CDR3s include the opening cysteine and the closing phenylalanine or tryptophan. The order of the fields is J gene, D gene, CDR3 length, V gene, clone size, CDR3 protein, CDR3 DNA. A D gene is named only where the DNA matches it firmly. Size values are once, few and many counts, or a class for expanded clones, and some rows have none.

j_gene: TRBJ2-7; d_gene: TRBD1; len: 18; v_gene: TRBV14; abundance: few; CDR3aa: CASSQDLRRDRGSYEQYF; CDR3nt: TGTGCCAGCAGCCAAGATCTTCGTCGGGACAGGGGGTCCTACGAGCAGTACTTC
j_gene: TRBJ2-7; d_gene: NA; len: 15; v_gene: TRBV29-1; abundance: many; CDR3aa: CSVRNGQGPSYEQYF; CDR3nt: TGCAGCGTTCGGAATGGGCAGGGGCCCTCCTACGAGCAGTACTTC
j_gene: TRBJ1-6; d_gene: NA; len: 12; v_gene: TRBV7-2; abundance: NA; CDR3aa: CASSADNSPLHF; CDR3nt: TGTGCCAGCAGCGCCGACAATTCACCCCTCCACTTT
j_gene: TRBJ1-6; d_gene: NA; len: 17; v_gene: TRBV6-1; abundance: few; CDR3aa: CASSGRDRSSYNSPLHF; CDR3nt: TGTGCCAGCAGTGGACGAGACAGGAGCTCCTATAATTCACCCCTCCACTTT
j_gene: TRBJ2-6; d_gene: TRBD1; len: 16; v_gene: TRBV27; abundance: many; CDR3aa: CASSLFGTGGSNVLTF; CDR3nt: TGTGCCAGCAGTTTATTCGGGACAGGGGGAAGCAACGTCCTGACTTTC
j_gene: TRBJ2-5; d_gene: NA; len: 11; v_gene: TRBV14; abundance: few; CDR3aa: CASSQDETQYF; CDR3nt: TGTGCCAGCAGCCAAGACGAGACCCAGTACTTC
j_gene: TRBJ1-2; d_gene: NA; len: 15; v_gene: TRBV12-3/TRBV12-4; abundance: NA; CDR3aa: CASSQTVRVGNGYTF; CDR3nt: TGTGCCAGCAGCCAGACGGTCAGGGTCGGTAATGGCTACACCTTC
j_gene: TRBJ1-1; d_gene: TRBD1; len: 14; v_gene: TRBV19; abundance: few; CDR3aa: CASSMGQGISEAFF; CDR3nt: TGTGCCAGTAGTATGGGACAGGGGATAAGTGAAGCTTTCTTT
j_gene: TRBJ2-3; d_gene: NA; len: 12; v_gene: TRBV3-1; abundance: few; CDR3aa: CASSQVADTQYF; CDR3nt: TGTGCCAGCAGCCAAGTCGCAGATACGCAGTATTTT
j_gene: TRBJ1-5; d_gene: TRBD1; len: 15; v_gene: TRBV29-1; abundance: many; CDR3aa: CSVVGQGAGNQPQHF; CDR3nt: TGCAGCGTTGTCGGACAGGGGGCTGGCAATCAGCCCCAGCATTTT
j_gene: TRBJ1-1; d_gene: NA; len: 14; v_gene: TRBV27; abundance: few; CDR3aa: CASSPNYDNTEAFF; CDR3nt: TGTGCCAGCAGTCCGAATTATGACAACACTGAAGCTTTCTTT
j_gene: TRBJ2-2; d_gene: TRBD2; len: 14; v_gene: TRBV4-2; abundance: NA; CDR3aa: CASSGTTITGELFF; CDR3nt: TGTGCCAGCAGCGGGACTACAATCACCGGGGAGCTGTTTTTT
j_gene: TRBJ1-2; d_gene: NA; len: 15; v_gene: TRBV10-3; abundance: few; CDR3aa: CAISDPLTRNYGYTF; CDR3nt: TGTGCCATCAGTGACCCTTTGACAAGAAACTATGGCTACACCTTC
j_gene: TRBJ1-2; d_gene: TRBD1; len: 15; v_gene: TRBV28; abundance: many; CDR3aa: CASSAADRGVDGYTF; CDR3nt: TGTGCCAGCAGTGCCGCCGACAGGGGGGTGGATGGCTACACCTTC
j_gene: TRBJ2-5; d_gene: NA; len: 15; v_gene: TRBV6-5; abundance: many; CDR3aa: CASSYSVGNQETQYF; CDR3nt: TGTGCCAGCAGTTACTCTGTAGGCAACCAAGAGACCCAGTACTTC
j_gene: TRBJ2-5; d_gene: NA; len: 14; v_gene: TRBV11-2; abundance: NA; CDR3aa: CASSTLGRSETQYF; CDR3nt: TGTGCCAGCAGCACTCTGGGCAGGTCAGAGACCCAGTACTTC
j_gene: TRBJ2-7; d_gene: TRBD1; len: 15; v_gene: TRBV11-2; abundance: many; CDR3aa: CASSSGTGESYEQYF; CDR3nt: TGTGCCAGCAGCTCCGGGACAGGGGAATCCTACGAGCAGTACTTC
j_gene: TRBJ2-7; d_gene: NA; len: 13; v_gene: TRBV6-2/TRBV6-3; abundance: many; CDR3aa: CASRTGQVYEQYF; CDR3nt: TGTGCCAGCAGGACTGGGCAGGTCTACGAGCAGTACTTC
j_gene: TRBJ2-5; d_gene: TRBD1; len: 18; v_gene: TRBV29-1; abundance: many; CDR3aa: CSVETPLSGTGPQETQYF; CDR3nt: TGCAGCGTTGAAACTCCCCTGTCCGGGACAGGTCCTCAAGAGACCCAGTACTTC
j_gene: TRBJ2-2; d_gene: TRBD2; len: 16; v_gene: TRBV7-3; abundance: NA; CDR3aa: CASSHGTSGRSGELFF; CDR3nt: TGTGCCAGCAGCCATGGGACTAGCGGGAGGAGCGGGGAGCTGTTTTTT
j_gene: TRBJ1-1; d_gene: TRBD1; len: 16; v_gene: TRBV4-2; abundance: NA; CDR3aa: CASSPGQGNTNTEAFF; CDR3nt: TGTGCCAGCAGCCCCGGACAGGGTAATACGAACACTGAAGCTTTCTTT
j_gene: TRBJ1-1; d_gene: NA; len: 11; v_gene: TRBV25-1; abundance: NA; CDR3aa: CASKTGPEAFF; CDR3nt: TGTGCCAGCAAGACAGGCCCCGAAGCTTTCTTT
j_gene: TRBJ1-1; d_gene: NA; len: 15; v_gene: TRBV9; abundance: few; CDR3aa: CASSERPTGNTEAFF; CDR3nt: TGTGCCAGCAGCGAACGACCGACAGGGAACACTGAAGCTTTCTTT
j_gene: TRBJ2-2; d_gene: TRBD2; len: 16; v_gene: TRBV20-1; abundance: NA; CDR3aa: CSAREGLAENTGELFF; CDR3nt: TGCAGTGCTAGAGAAGGACTAGCGGAGAACACCGGGGAGCTGTTTTTT